Below are 24 T cell receptor beta chains sequenced from a single sample in a study of STAT5B mutations in CD4+ large granular lymphocyte leukemia. The table came from immunoSEQ multiplex PCR; TCRdb's copy has only in-frame clones and leaves some out. Here the sample spans 20,000 or so clones, less than 85% being singletons. The sample was CD4+ T cells from blood buffy coats. These receptors were obtained from a human donor in good health.

The V call is TRBV7-8, the J call TRBJ1-1; TRBD1 matches at 8 bases. This CDR3 contains 15 residues. Trimming cost V 5 bases and J 4 bases; bases outside gene matches: 9. The germline V gene encodes CDR1 SGHVS and CDR2 FQNEAQ. The CDR3 loop is CASSGRTGWLTEAFF. In nucleotides, the CDR3 is TGTGCCAGCAGCGGCCGGACAGGGTGGCTCACTGAAGCTTTCTTT.

J is TRBJ2-2 and V is TRBV7-9; D gene unclear. Trimming stripped 3 bases from V and 4 bases from J, with 6 bases between. The CDR3 extends over 13 amino acids. CDR1 and CDR2 (germline): SEHNR, FQNEAQ (reference sequence). This CDR3 reads CASSLQVTGELFF. CDR3 coding DNA: TGTGCCAGCAGCTTGCAGGTCACCGGGGAGCTGTTTTTT.

V is TRBV6-5 and J is TRBJ1-1; 8 nucleotides agree with TRBD1. CDR1 is MNHEY and CDR2 is SVGAGI in the germline V gene. CDR3 size: 15 residues. J was trimmed by 6 bases and V by 5 bases; bases with no gene match: 11. As DNA, the CDR3 is TGTGCCAGCAGTCATCCGGGACAGGAAGGGGCTGAAGCTTTCTTT. Amino acid sequence: CASSHPGQEGAEAFF.

CDR3 region: CASLPRGNTEAFF. Written as DNA, the CDR3 is TGTGCCAGTCTACCCAGGGGGAACACTGAAGCTTTCTTT. The V call is TRBV19, the J call TRBJ1-1; perhaps TRBD1 as D (6 bases). CDR3 length: 13 residues. CDR1 LNHDA and CDR2 SQIVND come from the germline V gene (reference sequence). Trimming pared 8 bases from V and 1 base from J, leaving 11 bases between.

In nucleotides, the CDR3 is TGTGCCAGTAGCGATTCTAACTATGGCTACACCTTC. It encodes CASSDSNYGYTF. The chain couples TRBV19 to TRBJ1-2; no clear D gene. The ends were cut back, 6 bases at V and 0 bases at J, with 5 bases in the middle. CDR3 length equals 12 residues. Per germline, CDR1 LNHDA and CDR2 SQIVND (reference sequence).

V gene TRBV30 combines with J gene TRBJ1-2; D gene ambiguous. The CDR3 runs to 13 residues. Germline lookup yields CDR1 GTSNPN and CDR2 SVGIG (reference sequence). The ends were cut back, 1 base at V and 8 bases at J, with 14 bases in the middle. This CDR3 is CAWSEAAFRGYTF. In nucleotides, the CDR3 is TGTGCCTGGAGTGAAGCGGCATTCAGGGGCTACACCTTC.

This clone was counted once. The chain has TRBV10-3 and TRBJ1-1; TRBD1 aligns across 7 bases. The CDR3 spans 16 residues. Germline CDR1 reads ENHRY; CDR2 reads SYGVKD. With 7 bases clipped from V and 0 bases from J, the junction kept 11 bases outside the gene matches. CDR3 bases: TGTGCCATCAAGGATAGCCGGGGACAGATGAACACTGAAGCTTTCTTT. The encoded protein is CAIKDSRGQMNTEAFF.

The chain couples TRBV20-1 to TRBJ2-1; D unclear. The CDR3 totals 11 residues. The germline V gene encodes CDR1 DFQATT and CDR2 SNEGSKA (reference sequence). CDR3 DNA sequence: TGCGCCGCTCCCATTCGCAATGAGCAGTTCTTC. As protein: CAAPIRNEQFF.

This clone came up once. The chain employs TRBV20-1 and TRBJ2-5; D gene uncertain. This CDR3 region has 11 residues. Germline loops: CDR1 DFQATT, CDR2 SNEGSKA (reference sequence). Trimming removed 1 base at V and 5 bases at J, with 5 bases between. CDR3 DNA: TGCAGTGCTAGAGCTGGGGAGACCCAGTACTTC. Its translation: CSARAGETQYF.

CDR3 DNA sequence: TGTGCCAGCAGCAAAGGAACCGAGAACACTGAAGCTTTCTTT. This encodes CASSKGTENTEAFF. The V call is TRBV11-2, the J call TRBJ1-1; no clear D gene. Germline loops: CDR1 SGHAT, CDR2 FQNNGV. This CDR3 is built from 14 residues. Trimming stripped 5 bases from V and 1 base from J, with 11 bases between.

The chain combines TRBV10-3 with TRBJ1-1; a weak D match, TRBD1 (6 bases). The CDR3 covers 15 residues. The germline gives CDR1 ENHRY, CDR2 SYGVKD. With 0 bases removed from V and 5 bases from J, the gap between germline ends came to 13 bases. CDR3 bases: TGTGCCATCAGTGAGTCTCCAGGGGAAACGACTGAAGCTTTCTTT. Translated, it gives CAISESPGETTEAFF.

The rearrangement joins TRBV27 to TRBJ1-2; 7 bases match TRBD1. Trimming cost V 6 bases and J 3 bases; bases outside gene matches: 7. The CDR3 runs to 14 residues. Germline V CDR1 and CDR2: MNHEY, SMNVEV (reference sequence). CDR3 coding DNA: TGTGCCAGCAGGTCAGGGGGGCGGGACTATGGCTACACCTTC. Translating it yields CASRSGGRDYGYTF.

The chain couples TRBV19 to TRBJ1-3; D unclear. CDR1 LNHDA and CDR2 SQIVND come from the germline V gene (reference sequence). The CDR3 runs 15 residues. V was cut by 7 bases and J by 0 bases, with 13 bases left in between. Here the CDR3 reads CASTPRVSSGNTIYF. In DNA, the CDR3 is TGTGCCAGTACCCCGCGAGTTAGCTCTGGAAACACCATATATTTT.

The chain combines TRBV14 with TRBJ2-5; 7 nucleotides match TRBD1. CDR1 SGHDN and CDR2 FVKESK come from the germline V gene. J was trimmed by 5 bases and V by 3 bases; bases with no gene match: 0. The CDR3 has 12 residues. CDR3 sequence reads: CASSQTGETQYF. The CDR3, as DNA: TGTGCCAGCAGCCAGACAGGGGAGACCCAGTACTTC.

The V call is TRBV7-9, the J call TRBJ1-2, with unresolved D. The V end was cut by 1 base, the J end by 1 base, with 10 bases between. Germline lookup yields CDR1 SEHNR and CDR2 FQNEAQ (reference sequence). The length of the CDR3 is 15 residues. CDR3 DNA: TGTGCCAGCAGCTTAGGAGGCACATTTAACTATGGCTACACCTTC. Translation gives CASSLGGTFNYGYTF.

The V gene is TRBV18, the J gene TRBJ2-7, with D perhaps TRBD1 or TRBD2 (5 bases each). Germline values: CDR1 KGHSH, CDR2 LQKENI. Trimming took 0 bases from V and 6 from J, leaving 9 bases between them. The CDR3 spans 13 residues. The CDR3 loop is CASSPPGTGEQYF. CDR3 bases: TGTGCCAGCTCACCACCAGGGACGGGCGAGCAGTACTTC.

The chain joins TRBV28 to TRBJ1-5; tentatively, D is TRBD1 (6 bases). Trimming pared 5 bases from V and 4 bases from J, leaving 12 bases between. CDR3 length: 14 amino acids. The germline gives CDR1 MDHEN, CDR2 SYDVKM. CDR3: CASSITGPNQPQHF. The CDR3 DNA reads as TGTGCCAGCAGTATTACAGGGCCTAATCAGCCCCAGCATTTT.

The CDR3 sequence is CASSRGAANEKLFF. CDR3 bases: TGTGCCAGCAGCCGAGGGGCAGCTAATGAAAAACTGTTTTTT. J is TRBJ1-4 and V is TRBV14; a weak D match, TRBD1 (5 bases). The CDR3 is 14 amino acids. Germline CDR1 SGHDN, CDR2 FVKESK. With 4 bases removed from V and 3 bases from J, the gap between germline ends came to 9 bases.

The gene calls are TRBV2 and TRBJ2-5, with a possible D match to TRBD1 (6 bases). CDR1 and CDR2 (germline): SNHLY, FYNNEI. The CDR3 loop spans 14 amino acids. Trimming shortened V by 5 bases and J by 5 bases, and 15 bases separated the two germline ends. CDR3 region: CASSYPGTGETQYF. CDR3 coding DNA: TGTGCCAGCAGTTACCCAGGAACAGGGGAGACCCAGTACTTC.

The rearrangement uses TRBV18 and TRBJ1-3; maybe TRBD1 (5 bases). V lost 4 bases to trimming and J lost 1 base, with 8 bases between them. Per germline, CDR1 KGHSH and CDR2 LQKENI. The CDR3 is 14 residues long. This CDR3 reads CASSQDTSGNTIYF. DNA for the CDR3: TGTGCCAGCTCACAGGACACGTCTGGAAACACCATATATTTT.

The rearrangement uses TRBV6-5 and TRBJ1-1; a weak D match, TRBD1 (6 bases). This CDR3 is built from 15 residues. CDR1 is MNHEY and CDR2 is SVGAGI in the germline V gene. V was pared by 3 bases and J by 1 base, with 12 bases between. CDR3 coding DNA: TGTGCCAGCAGTTATCGAGGACAGACGAACACTGAAGCTTTCTTT. Encoded protein: CASSYRGQTNTEAFF.

This clone was seen a few times. The chain couples TRBV20-1 to TRBJ2-1; possibly TRBD2 for D (5 bases). V was trimmed by 5 bases and J by 8 bases, leaving 10 bases between them. The CDR3 sequence is 11 residues long. The germline V gene has CDR1 DFQATT and CDR2 SNEGSKA (reference sequence). CDR3 bases: TGCAGTGCTGGACGGACTGATGAGCAGTTCTTC. Translation: CSAGRTDEQFF.

The chain couples TRBV6-4 to TRBJ2-3, with a tentative D call TRBD1 (5 bases). Trimming cost V 4 bases and J 3 bases, with 8 bases left between them. The CDR3 sequence is 13 residues long. CDR1 MRHNA and CDR2 SNTAGT come from the germline V gene. The CDR3 protein is CASSARQTDTQYF. The CDR3 coding sequence is TGTGCCAGCAGTGCCCGACAGACAGATACGCAGTATTTT.

The gene calls are TRBV29-1 and TRBJ2-3; 7 bases line up with TRBD2. CDR3 length: 13 amino acids. In germline, CDR1 is SQVTM, CDR2 ANQGSEA. V was clipped by 7 bases and J by 0 bases; unmatched bases: 4. This CDR3 reads CSAERESTDTQYF. CDR3 sequence (DNA): TGCAGCGCTGAGCGGGAAAGCACAGATACGCAGTATTTT.